This T cell receptor beta chain was sequenced in a study of OX40 agonist ivuxolimab in advanced cancers. Study information: Mean age approximately 55 years, range roughly 23 to 79; around 80% male. Whole-study findings and limits: Low normalized T-cell clonal expansion was also seen in some nonresponders.

The CDR3 is 14 residues long. Germline V gene sequence: CDR1 MNHEY, CDR2 SVGAGI. V gave up 1 base and J gave up 4 bases, with 8 bases separating them. Sequencing used immunoSEQ multiplex PCR; TCRdb keeps in-frame clones, though not all of them. The sample consists of about 70,000 clones, roughly 85% of them appearing once. No patient had autoimmune disease or received systemic immunosuppression. Note on this clone: What it recognizes is unknown.

V gene TRBV6-5 combines with J gene TRBJ1-5; D possibly corresponds to TRBD1 (5 bases). This sample comprised CD4+ or CD8+ T cells sorted from blood, obtained in a trial of the OX40 agonist ivuxolimab. The receptor was isolated from an adult with an advanced solid tumor such as melanoma, head and neck, liver or kidney cancer. The CDR3 DNA sequence: TGTGCCAGCAGTTACTACAGGAGTAATCAGCCCCAGCATTTT. Translation gives CASSYYRSNQPQHF.